The rows below give T cell receptor beta chains drawn from one sample of a study of STAT3 mutations in large granular lymphocyte leukemia. Profiling relied on immunoSEQ multiplex PCR, and the TCRdb table lists in-frame clones only, not all of them. Of roughly 38,000 clones listed, roughly 84% are singletons. The sequenced sample was PBMCs. The receptors were sampled from a human donor with T large granular lymphocyte leukemia. Some clones in this sample may be carry-over from other donors' samples. Each CDR3 is given with its conserved first and last residue.

V gene: TRBV4-1; J gene: TRBJ1-6; CDR3 protein: CASRGAGENSPLHF
V gene: TRBV28; J gene: NA; CDR3 protein: CASSPTEISYEQYF
V gene: TRBV5-1; J gene: TRBJ1-1; CDR3 protein: CASSRTGVNTEAFF
V gene: TRBV30; J gene: TRBJ2-7; CDR3 protein: CAWSESGAPRGQYF
V gene: TRBV5-1; J gene: TRBJ1-1; CDR3 protein: CASSPGQGRMNTEAFF
V gene: TRBV5-6; J gene: TRBJ1-1; CDR3 protein: CASSLPTGLGNTEAFF
V gene: TRBV7-9; J gene: TRBJ1-1; CDR3 protein: CASSQTGRGRNTEAFF
V gene: TRBV5-1; J gene: TRBJ2-3; CDR3 protein: CASSLVADTQYF
V gene: TRBV28; J gene: TRBJ1-4; CDR3 protein: CASSPTANEKLFF
V gene: TRBV4-2; J gene: TRBJ2-2; CDR3 protein: CASSQGVSGDPGELFF
V gene: TRBV5-4; J gene: TRBJ1-6; CDR3 protein: CASSSVGTGGNNSPLHF
V gene: TRBV7-2; J gene: TRBJ1-2; CDR3 protein: CASSLGGTEGGYTF
V gene: TRBV18; J gene: TRBJ1-3; CDR3 protein: CASSPLDRRSGNTIYF
V gene: TRBV13; J gene: TRBJ2-3; CDR3 protein: CASSPPAGGWEVAQYF
V gene: TRBV5-1; J gene: TRBJ2-3; CDR3 protein: CASSPGLNTDTQYF
V gene: TRBV5-1; J gene: TRBJ1-4; CDR3 protein: CASSLDSTNEKLFF
V gene: TRBV19; J gene: TRBJ1-1; CDR3 protein: CASSMYEGVNTEAFF
V gene: TRBV7-9; J gene: TRBJ1-6; CDR3 protein: CASSLAGTTSAPLHF
V gene: TRBV6-6; J gene: TRBJ2-1; CDR3 protein: CASHPGQHNEQFF
V gene: TRBV29-1; J gene: TRBJ2-1; CDR3 protein: CSVRTSGGDEQFF
V gene: TRBV7-9; J gene: TRBJ1-1; CDR3 protein: CASSFPGHPNTEAFF
V gene: TRBV5-4; J gene: TRBJ2-5; CDR3 protein: CASSPGPLGETQYF
V gene: TRBV19; J gene: TRBJ2-2; CDR3 protein: CASERGREYTGELFF
V gene: TRBV6-1; J gene: TRBJ1-2; CDR3 protein: CASSDRQAGYTF
V gene: TRBV6-5; J gene: TRBJ2-3; CDR3 protein: CAARQRSTDTQYF
V gene: TRBV7-2; J gene: TRBJ1-2; CDR3 protein: CASSPKTGGGYTF
V gene: TRBV6-6; J gene: TRBJ1-1; CDR3 protein: CASSPGRATEAFF
V gene: TRBV6-1; J gene: TRBJ1-5; CDR3 protein: CAIGPGGNQPQHF
V gene: TRBV18; J gene: TRBJ1-6; CDR3 protein: CASSPGVDSPLHF
V gene: TRBV6-5; J gene: TRBJ1-1; CDR3 protein: CASSSTGGPTEAFF
V gene: TRBV5-1; J gene: TRBJ2-3; CDR3 protein: CASGTSGGNTDTQYF
V gene: TRBV18; J gene: TRBJ2-3; CDR3 protein: CASSPSPVTDTQYF
V gene: TRBV5-4; J gene: TRBJ2-2; CDR3 protein: CASSLGTDNTGELFF
V gene: TRBV6-5; J gene: TRBJ2-2; CDR3 protein: CASSYPRIGELFF
V gene: TRBV6-5; J gene: TRBJ2-2; CDR3 protein: CASSYEGAGELFF
V gene: TRBV14; J gene: TRBJ2-5; CDR3 protein: CASSRPTGAFETQYF
V gene: TRBV7-2; J gene: TRBJ2-1; CDR3 protein: CASSSHSGWDEQFF
V gene: TRBV7-9; J gene: TRBJ1-1; CDR3 protein: CASSFPQGLNTEAFF
V gene: TRBV6-1; J gene: TRBJ1-1; CDR3 protein: CASNLDRVNTEAFF
V gene: TRBV9; J gene: TRBJ1-4; CDR3 protein: CASSRTNEKLFF
V gene: TRBV5-1; J gene: TRBJ2-1; CDR3 protein: CASSHSGGDYNEQFF
V gene: TRBV9; J gene: TRBJ2-3; CDR3 protein: CASSPLAGDTDTQYF
V gene: TRBV7-2; J gene: TRBJ1-2; CDR3 protein: CASSYIQDSYGYTF
V gene: TRBV5-1; J gene: TRBJ1-1; CDR3 protein: CASSLGLQGGHTEAFF
V gene: TRBV9; J gene: TRBJ1-1; CDR3 protein: CASSVLLDTEAFF
V gene: TRBV7-9; J gene: TRBJ2-3; CDR3 protein: CASSFSTARVETSTDTQYF
V gene: TRBV7-8; J gene: TRBJ2-7; CDR3 protein: CASSSAGGGSYEQYF